Below are 5 T cell receptor beta chains sequenced from a single sample in a study of molecular identifiers for immune sequencing clone quantification. MiXCR, run by TCRdb on the PCR reads, gives a single entry per CDR3 protein. The table has roughly 100,000 distinct CDR3 sequences, 30% to 45% seen once. Sequencing used naive CD8+ T cells from blood, with Jurkat cell RNA spiked in. Subset reported: FACS-sorted CD8+CD4-CCR7+CD45RA+ naive T cells. The receptors stem from a human donor in good health. Some libraries in this study had Jurkat cell RNA spiked in.

This clonotype has ten or more counts. V gene TRBV28 combines with J gene TRBJ2-7, with D possibly being TRBD1 (7 bases). The ends were cut back, 3 bases at V and 5 bases at J, with 11 bases in the middle. The CDR3 has 13 amino acids. Germline V lookup: CDR1 MDHEN, CDR2 SYDVKM. CDR3 coding DNA: TGTGCCAGCAGTTTTCAGGGGGGCGACGAGCAGTACTTC. Translated, it gives CASSFQGGDEQYF.

The chain is built from TRBV20-1 and TRBJ1-5; perhaps TRBD1 as D (5 bases). The CDR3 spans 13 residues. V was pared by 5 bases and J by 0 bases, with 8 bases between. Germline V lookup: CDR1 DFQATT, CDR2 SNEGSKA (reference sequence). The CDR3 protein is CSAQQDSNQPQHF. CDR3 nucleotides: TGCAGTGCTCAACAGGATAGCAATCAGCCCCAGCATTTT.

Concerning this clonotype: This may be a read error, as it is one base from a much larger clone. The CDR3 sequence is CVSSYGGGVQFF. The CDR3 DNA follows: TGTGTCAGCAGTTACGGTGGGGGTGTCCAGTTCTTC. J is TRBJ2-1 and V is TRBV6-2 or TRBV6-3, with D tentatively TRBD1 or TRBD2 (5 bases each). Germline CDR1 and CDR2: MNHEY and SVGEGT. The CDR3 runs 12 residues.

J is TRBJ1-4 and V is TRBV4-2; D possibly corresponds to TRBD1 (6 bases). Germline V gene data show CDR1 as LGHNA and CDR2 as YNFKEQ. V was shortened by 1 base and J by 8 bases, with 17 bases between the two germline ends. This CDR3 contains 16 residues. CDR3 sequence reads: CASSQVVRDNQEKLFF. The CDR3 nucleotides are TGTGCCAGCAGCCAAGTAGTTCGGGACAATCAGGAAAAACTGTTTTTT.

This clonotype was seen at least ten times. The V and J genes are TRBV28 and TRBJ2-3; D remains ambiguous. The germline gives CDR1 MDHEN, CDR2 SYDVKM. Trimming pared 2 bases from V and 4 bases from J, leaving 22 bases between. The CDR3 totals 18 residues. The CDR3 is CASSLGVGDTLRSDTQYF. CDR3 DNA sequence: TGTGCCAGCAGTTTAGGGGTTGGTGACACCCTTAGGTCAGATACGCAGTATTTT.